This entry is about one T cell receptor (beta chain). The data originate from a study of T cell changes during pregnancy in multiple sclerosis. Measured with immunoSEQ multiplex PCR; TCRdb has only the in-frame clones, and not every one. The data contain tens of thousands of clones, approximately 86% of them seen just once; the ten biggest clones take up under 2%. The CDR3 extends over 14 amino acids. Trimming took 6 bases from V and 3 from J, leaving 12 bases between them. Germline assignment: CDR1 ENHRY and CDR2 SYGVKD. Sequences were derived from peripheral blood, sampled in the first trimester of pregnancy. The chain employs TRBV10-3 and TRBJ2-1; TRBD2 might be the D (6 bases). This TCR came from a female donor with multiple sclerosis, enrolled in a pregnancy study. CDR3 loop: CAISPAGLYNEQFF. The CDR3 DNA is TGTGCCATCAGCCCAGCGGGCCTCTACAATGAGCAGTTCTTC.